The 2 T cell receptor beta chains below come from one sample, sequenced in a study of blood T cell repertoires in COVID-19 (dated by TCRdb to the early 2020s). Library preparation used the immunoSEQ multiplex PCR assay. Imported from immuneACCESS, the table was reduced by TCRdb to in-frame sequences with V and J called. These copies leave out some clones; in studies compared against another copy, an unresolved V gene accounts for under half, and the cause of the remainder is not known. Within this sample are 200,000 to 250,000 clones, with less than 85% of them counted one time only. The ten largest clonotypes hold 4.9% of the sample. Input material: peripheral blood. The receptors stem from a woman over 75 with active or convalescent COVID-19.

This clone appeared a few times. The chain combines TRBV3-1 (or the pseudogene TRBV3-2) with TRBJ1-4; the match to TRBD1 covers 8 bases. The J segment lost 5 bases and the V segment lost 4 bases, leaving 9 bases of the junction unmatched. The length of the CDR3 is 16 residues. The V gene's germline CDR1 is LGHDT and CDR2 YNNKEL (reference sequence). CDR3 DNA sequence: TGTGCCAGCAGCCCGACCTCAGGGGGCCAGAATGAAAAACTGTTTTTT. This sequence encodes CASSPTSGGQNEKLFF.

This chain links TRBV6-2 or TRBV6-3 with TRBJ2-6; 7 bases line up with TRBD1. This CDR3 contains 19 residues. J gave up 0 bases and V 0 bases, and 8 bases lay outside the gene matches. CDR1 is MNHEY, CDR2 SVGEGT, per germline. CDR3 region: CASSYSRGQSSSGANVLTF. CDR3 DNA sequence: TGTGCCAGCAGTTACTCGAGGGGACAGTCTAGCTCTGGGGCCAACGTCCTGACTTTC.